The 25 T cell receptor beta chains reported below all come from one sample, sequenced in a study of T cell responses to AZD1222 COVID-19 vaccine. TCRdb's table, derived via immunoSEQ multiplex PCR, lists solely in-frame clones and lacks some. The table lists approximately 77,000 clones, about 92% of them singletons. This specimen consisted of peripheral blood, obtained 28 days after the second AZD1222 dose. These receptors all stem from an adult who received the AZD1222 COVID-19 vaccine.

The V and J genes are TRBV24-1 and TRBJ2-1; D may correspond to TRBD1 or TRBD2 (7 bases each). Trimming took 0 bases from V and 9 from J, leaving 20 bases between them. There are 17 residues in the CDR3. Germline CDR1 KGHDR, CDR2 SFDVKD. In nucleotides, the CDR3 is TGTGCCACCAGTGATTTGCAGCGGAAAGGCAGGGGGGGTGAGCAGTTCTTC. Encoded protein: CATSDLQRKGRGGEQFF.

The CDR3 sequence is CASSPTGDVLGQYF. Here the CDR3 DNA reads TGTGCCAGCAGTCCGACTGGGGACGTACTGGGGCAGTACTTC. V usage is TRBV6-5 and J usage is TRBJ2-7, with D perhaps given as TRBD1 or TRBD2 (5 bases each). With 5 bases removed from V and 9 bases from J, the gap between germline ends came to 20 bases. This CDR3 has 14 amino acids. The V gene's germline CDR1 is MNHEY and CDR2 SVGAGI.

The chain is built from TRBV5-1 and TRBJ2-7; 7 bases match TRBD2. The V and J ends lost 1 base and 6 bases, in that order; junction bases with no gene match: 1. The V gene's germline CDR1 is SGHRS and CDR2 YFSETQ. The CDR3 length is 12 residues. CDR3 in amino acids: CASSLTGGEQYF. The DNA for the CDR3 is TGCGCCAGCAGCTTGACGGGAGGCGAGCAGTACTTC.

The CDR3 loop reads CASSSFPGQLSGNTIYF. CDR3 sequence (DNA): TGTGCCAGCAGCAGTTTTCCGGGACAACTCTCTGGAAACACCATATATTTT. V usage is TRBV21-1 and J usage is TRBJ1-3; the table assigns TRBD1, which was not confirmed against the DNA. TRBV21-1 is listed as a pseudogene. This CDR3 has 17 residues.

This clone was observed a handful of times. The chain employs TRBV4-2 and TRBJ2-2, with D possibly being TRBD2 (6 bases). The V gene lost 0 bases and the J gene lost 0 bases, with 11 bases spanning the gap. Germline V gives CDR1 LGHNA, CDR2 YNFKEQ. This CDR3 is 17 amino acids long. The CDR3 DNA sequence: TGTGCCAGCAGCCAAGATCAGGAGGGGCCGAACACCGGGGAGCTGTTTTTT. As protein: CASSQDQEGPNTGELFF.

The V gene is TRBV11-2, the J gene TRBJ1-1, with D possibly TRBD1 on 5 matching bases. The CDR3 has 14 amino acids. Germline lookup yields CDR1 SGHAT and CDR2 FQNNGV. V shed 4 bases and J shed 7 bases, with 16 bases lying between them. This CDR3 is CASSSAGRRSEAFF. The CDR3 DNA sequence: TGTGCCAGCAGCTCAGCAGGGCGCCGAAGTGAAGCTTTCTTT. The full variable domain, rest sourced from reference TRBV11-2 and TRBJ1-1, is EAGVAQSPRYKIIEKRQSVAFWCNPISGHATLYWYQQILGQGPKLLIQFQNNGVVDDSQLPKDRFSAERLKGVDSTLKIQPAKLEDSAVYLCASSSAGRRSEAFFGQGTRLTVV.

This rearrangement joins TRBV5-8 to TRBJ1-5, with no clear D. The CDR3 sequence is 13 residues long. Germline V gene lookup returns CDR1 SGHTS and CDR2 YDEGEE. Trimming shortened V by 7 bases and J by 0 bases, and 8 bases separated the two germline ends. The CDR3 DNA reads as TGTGCCAGCGGCTCCTATAGCAATCAGCCCCAGCATTTT. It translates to CASGSYSNQPQHF.

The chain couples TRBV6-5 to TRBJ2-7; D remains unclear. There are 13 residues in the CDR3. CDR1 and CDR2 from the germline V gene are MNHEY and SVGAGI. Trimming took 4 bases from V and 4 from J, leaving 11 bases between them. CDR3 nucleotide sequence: TGTGCCAGCAGTTCGCCGAAGTCTTACGAGCAGTACTTC. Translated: CASSSPKSYEQYF.

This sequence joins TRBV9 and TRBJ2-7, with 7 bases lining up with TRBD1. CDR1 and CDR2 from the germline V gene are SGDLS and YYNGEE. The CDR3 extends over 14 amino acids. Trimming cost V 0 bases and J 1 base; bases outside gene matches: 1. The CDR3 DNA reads TGTGCCAGCAGCGTAGAGGGACAGTCCTACGAGCAGTACTTC. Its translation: CASSVEGQSYEQYF.

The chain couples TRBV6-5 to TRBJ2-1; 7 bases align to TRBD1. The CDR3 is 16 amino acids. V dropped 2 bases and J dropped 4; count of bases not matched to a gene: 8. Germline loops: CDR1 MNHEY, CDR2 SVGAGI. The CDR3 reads CASSYGQVRWYNEQFF. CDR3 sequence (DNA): TGTGCCAGCAGTTACGGACAGGTCCGGTGGTACAATGAGCAGTTCTTC.

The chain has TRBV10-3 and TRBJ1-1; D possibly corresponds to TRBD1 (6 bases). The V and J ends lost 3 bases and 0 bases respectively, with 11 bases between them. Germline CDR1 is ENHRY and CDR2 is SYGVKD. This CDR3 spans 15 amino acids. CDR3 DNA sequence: TGTGCCATCAGTGATGGGGGCCGACTGAACACTGAAGCTTTCTTT. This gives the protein CAISDGGRLNTEAFF.

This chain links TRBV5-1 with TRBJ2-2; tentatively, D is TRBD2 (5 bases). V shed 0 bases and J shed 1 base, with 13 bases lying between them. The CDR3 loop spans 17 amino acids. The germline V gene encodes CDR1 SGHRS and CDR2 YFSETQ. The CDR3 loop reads CASSLEVASLNTGELFF. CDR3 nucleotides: TGCGCCAGCAGCTTGGAAGTGGCTAGCCTGAACACCGGGGAGCTGTTTTTT.

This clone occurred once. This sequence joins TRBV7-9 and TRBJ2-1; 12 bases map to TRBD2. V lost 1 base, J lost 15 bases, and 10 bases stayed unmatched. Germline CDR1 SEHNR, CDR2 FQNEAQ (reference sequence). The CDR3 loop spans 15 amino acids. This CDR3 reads CASSLVVGLAGKGFF. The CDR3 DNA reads TGTGCCAGCAGCTTAGTGGTCGGACTAGCGGGAAAAGGGTTCTTC.

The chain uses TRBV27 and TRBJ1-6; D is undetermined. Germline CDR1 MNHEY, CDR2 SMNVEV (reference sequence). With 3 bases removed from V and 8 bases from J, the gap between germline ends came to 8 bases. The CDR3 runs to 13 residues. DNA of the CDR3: TGTGCCAGCAGTTTCAAGGGCGATTCACCCCTCCACTTT. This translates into CASSFKGDSPLHF.

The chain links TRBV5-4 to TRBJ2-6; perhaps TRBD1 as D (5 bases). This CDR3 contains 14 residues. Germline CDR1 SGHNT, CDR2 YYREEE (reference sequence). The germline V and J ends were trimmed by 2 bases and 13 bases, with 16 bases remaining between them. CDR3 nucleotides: TGTGCCAGCAGCTTTGACAGAGCCGTTAAGGTCCTGACTTTC. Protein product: CASSFDRAVKVLTF.

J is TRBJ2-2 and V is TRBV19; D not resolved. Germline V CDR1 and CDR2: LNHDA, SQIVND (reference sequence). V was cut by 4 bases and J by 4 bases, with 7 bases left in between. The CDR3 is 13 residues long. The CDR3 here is CASSNIGTGELFF. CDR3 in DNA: TGTGCCAGTAGTAACATAGGCACCGGGGAGCTGTTTTTT.

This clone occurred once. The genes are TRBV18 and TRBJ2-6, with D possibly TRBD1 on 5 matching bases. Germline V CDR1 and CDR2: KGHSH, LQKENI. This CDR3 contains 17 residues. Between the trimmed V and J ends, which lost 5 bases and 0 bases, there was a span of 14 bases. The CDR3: CASSSRTQGSGANVLTF. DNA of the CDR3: TGTGCCAGCTCATCGAGAACTCAGGGCTCTGGGGCCAACGTCCTGACTTTC.

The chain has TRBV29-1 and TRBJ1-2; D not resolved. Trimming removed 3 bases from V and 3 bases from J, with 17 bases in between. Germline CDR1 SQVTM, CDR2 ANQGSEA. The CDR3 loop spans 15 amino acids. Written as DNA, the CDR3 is TGCAGCGTTGATCGGCAGTCTTTGATTTACTATGGCTACACCTTC. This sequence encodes CSVDRQSLIYYGYTF.

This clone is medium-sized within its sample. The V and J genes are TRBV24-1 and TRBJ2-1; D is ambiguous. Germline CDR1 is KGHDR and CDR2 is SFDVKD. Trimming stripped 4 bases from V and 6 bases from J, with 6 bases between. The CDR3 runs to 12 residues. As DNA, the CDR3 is TGTGCCACCAGTGACCATTTCAATGAGCAGTTCTTC. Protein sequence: CATSDHFNEQFF.

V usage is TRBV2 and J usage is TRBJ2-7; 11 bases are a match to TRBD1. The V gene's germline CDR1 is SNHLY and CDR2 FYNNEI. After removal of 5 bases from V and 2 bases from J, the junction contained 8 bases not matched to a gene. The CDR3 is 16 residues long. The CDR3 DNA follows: TGTGCCAGCAGTCCAGGACAGGGGGCCGCAACCTACGAGCAGTACTTC. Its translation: CASSPGQGAATYEQYF.

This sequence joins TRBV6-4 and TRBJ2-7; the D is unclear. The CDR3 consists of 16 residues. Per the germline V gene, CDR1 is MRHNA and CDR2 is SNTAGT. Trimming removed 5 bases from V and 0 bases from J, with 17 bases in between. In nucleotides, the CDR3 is TGTGCCAGCAGTCGATCCCCGACCCAGAGCTCCTACGAGCAGTACTTC. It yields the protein CASSRSPTQSSYEQYF.

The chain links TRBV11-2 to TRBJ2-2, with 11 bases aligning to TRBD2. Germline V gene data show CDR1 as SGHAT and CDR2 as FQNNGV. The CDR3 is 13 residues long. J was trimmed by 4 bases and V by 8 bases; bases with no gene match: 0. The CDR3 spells CASGLAGTGELFF. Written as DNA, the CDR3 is TGTGCCAGCGGACTAGCGGGCACCGGGGAGCTGTTTTTT. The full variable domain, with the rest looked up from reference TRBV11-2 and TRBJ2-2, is EAGVAQSPRYKIIEKRQSVAFWCNPISGHATLYWYQQILGQGPKLLIQFQNNGVVDDSQLPKDRFSAERLKGVDSTLKIQPAKLEDSAVYLCASGLAGTGELFFGEGSRLTVL.

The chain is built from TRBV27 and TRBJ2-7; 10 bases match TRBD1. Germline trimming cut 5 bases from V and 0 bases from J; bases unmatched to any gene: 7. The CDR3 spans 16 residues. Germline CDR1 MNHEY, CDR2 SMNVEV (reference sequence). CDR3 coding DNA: TGTGCCAGCAGTCCCAAGGGACAGGGGATCTCCTACGAGCAGTACTTC. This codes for CASSPKGQGISYEQYF.

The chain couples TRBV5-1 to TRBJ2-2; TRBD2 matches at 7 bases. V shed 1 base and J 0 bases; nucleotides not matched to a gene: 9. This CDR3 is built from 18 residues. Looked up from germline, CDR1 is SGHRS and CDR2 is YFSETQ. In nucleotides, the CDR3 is TGCGCCAGCAGCTTGAGGGAACTAGCGTCTCCGAACACCGGGGAGCTGTTTTTT. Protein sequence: CASSLRELASPNTGELFF.

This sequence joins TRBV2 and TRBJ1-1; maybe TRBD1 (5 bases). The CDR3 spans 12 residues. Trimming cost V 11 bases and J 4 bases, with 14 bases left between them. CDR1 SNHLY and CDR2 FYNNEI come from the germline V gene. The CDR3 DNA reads TGTGCCTTCAAACAGGAGGGCACTGAAGCTTTCTTT. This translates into CAFKQEGTEAFF.